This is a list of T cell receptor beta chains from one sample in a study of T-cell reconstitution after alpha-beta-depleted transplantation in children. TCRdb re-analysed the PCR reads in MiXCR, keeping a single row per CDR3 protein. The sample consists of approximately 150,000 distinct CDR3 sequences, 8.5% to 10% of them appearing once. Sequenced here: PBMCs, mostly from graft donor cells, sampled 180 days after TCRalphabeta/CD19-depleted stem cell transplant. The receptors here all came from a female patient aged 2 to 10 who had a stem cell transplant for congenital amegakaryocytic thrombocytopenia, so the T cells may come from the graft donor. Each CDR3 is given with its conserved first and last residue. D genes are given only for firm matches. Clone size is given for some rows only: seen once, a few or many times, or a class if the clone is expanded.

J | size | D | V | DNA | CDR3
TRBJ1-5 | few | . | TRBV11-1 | TGTGCCAGCAGCTGGGAGCCCAATCAGCCCCAGCATTTT | CASSWEPNQPQHF
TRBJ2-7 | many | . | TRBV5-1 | TGCGCCAGCAGCTTGCTAGGCAGCGCCTCGGGGATTGGGAGGAGGAACTTC | CASSLLGSASGIGRRNF
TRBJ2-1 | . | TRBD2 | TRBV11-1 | TGTGCCAGCAGCCCCCCCGGACTAGCGGGAGGACAAAGCACCCCCAATGAGCAGTTCTTC | CASSPPGLAGGQSTPNEQFF
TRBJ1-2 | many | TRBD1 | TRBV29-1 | TGCAGCGTTGAAGATAGGACAGGGAACCTCTATGGCTACACCTTC | CSVEDRTGNLYGYTF
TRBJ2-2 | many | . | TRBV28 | TGTGCCAGCACGTCCAGGGTTATACCCGGGGAGCTGTTTTTT | CASTSRVIPGELFF
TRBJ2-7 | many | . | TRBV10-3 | TGTGCCATCAGTGGCGACAGATACGAGCAGTACTTC | CAISGDRYEQYF
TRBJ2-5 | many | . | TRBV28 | TGTGCCAGCAGTTTATTAGGCGCTAGAAAAATACAAGAGACCCAGTACTTC | CASSLLGARKIQETQYF
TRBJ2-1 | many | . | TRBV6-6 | TGTGCCAGCAGGTCAAGCGGAAACAATGAGCAGTTCTTC | CASRSSGNNEQFF
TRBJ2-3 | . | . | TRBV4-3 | TGCGCCAGCAGCCAAGACCTGATAGTTTTGCCTAGAGATACGCAGTATTTT | CASSQDLIVLPRDTQYF
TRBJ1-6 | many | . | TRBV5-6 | TGTGCCAGCAGCTTTGAGGGGCGCGGGACTAATTCACCCCTCCACTTT | CASSFEGRGTNSPLHF
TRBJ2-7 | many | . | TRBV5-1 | TGCGCCAGCAGCTTGCGTACAAGCCCCCCCTACGAGCAGTACTTC | CASSLRTSPPYEQYF
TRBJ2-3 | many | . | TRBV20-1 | TGCAGTGCTGGCCGAAGCACAGATACGCAGTATTTT | CSAGRSTDTQYF
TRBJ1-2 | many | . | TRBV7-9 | TGTGCCAGCAGCCCTTCGGGGGCTGGATATGGCTACACCTTC | CASSPSGAGYGYTF
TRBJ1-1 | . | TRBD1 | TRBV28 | TGTGCCAGCAGTGAACCAGGGGGCGGGGGCACTGAAGCTTTCTTT | CASSEPGGGGTEAFF
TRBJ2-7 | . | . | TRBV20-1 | TGCAGTGCTTCTAGGACGGACTCCTACGAGCAGTACTTC | CSASRTDSYEQYF
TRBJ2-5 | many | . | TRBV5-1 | TGCGCCAGCAGTCAGGGGTACGGACAAGTTGTGGAGACCCAGTACTTC | CASSQGYGQVVETQYF
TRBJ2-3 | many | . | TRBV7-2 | TGTGCCAGCAGCTCAATAAGCGCAGATACGCAGTATTTT | CASSSISADTQYF
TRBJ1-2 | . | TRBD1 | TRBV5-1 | TGCGCCAGCAGCTTAAGGACAGGGCGTCCCTCTTTTAACTATGGCTACACCTTC | CASSLRTGRPSFNYGYTF
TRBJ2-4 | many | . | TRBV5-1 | TGCGCCAGCAGCTCTCCTACGTCCGTCCCCAAAAACATTCAGTACTTC | CASSSPTSVPKNIQYF
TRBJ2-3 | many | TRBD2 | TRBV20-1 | TGCAGTGCTAGCGCAAGCGGGGGACTAGCGGGACCGGATACGCAGTATTTT | CSASASGGLAGPDTQYF
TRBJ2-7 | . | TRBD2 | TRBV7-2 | TGTGCCAGCAGCTTAGAGGGTAGCGGGTCGTACGAGCAGTACTTC | CASSLEGSGSYEQYF
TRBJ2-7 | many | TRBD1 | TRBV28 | TGTGCCAGCAGCCCAAAATGGGGACAGGACGAGCAGTACTTC | CASSPKWGQDEQYF
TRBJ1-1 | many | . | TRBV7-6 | TGTGCCAGCAGCAAAGGGGCAGGGGTTGAAGCTTTCTTT | CASSKGAGVEAFF
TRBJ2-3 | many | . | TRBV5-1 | TGCGCCAGCAGCTCCTCTTTCACAGATACGCAGTATTTT | CASSSSFTDTQYF
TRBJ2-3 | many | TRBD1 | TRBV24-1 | TGTGCCACCAGTGGGACAGGACGGTACACAGATACGCAGTATTTT | CATSGTGRYTDTQYF
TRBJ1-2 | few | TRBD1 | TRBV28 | TGTGCCTCACAGGGGGGGATCGATGGCTACACCTTC | CASQGGIDGYTF
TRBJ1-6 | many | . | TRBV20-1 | TGCAGTGCTAAACCCAGTGGATCGGGTAATTCACCCCTCCACTTT | CSAKPSGSGNSPLHF
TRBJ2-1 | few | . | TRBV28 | TGTGCCAGCAGTTCATTAGCGGCAAGCTCCTACAATGAGCAGTTCTTC | CASSSLAASSYNEQFF
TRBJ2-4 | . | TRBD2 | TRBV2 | TGTGCCAGCACCAGCGGGGGGGAGTATTGGGACATTCAGTACTTC | CASTSGGEYWDIQYF
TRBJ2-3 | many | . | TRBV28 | TGTGCCAGCAGTTTTACGACTAGTGCAGATACGCAGTATTTT | CASSFTTSADTQYF
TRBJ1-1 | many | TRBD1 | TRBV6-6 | TGTGCCAGCAGTCCGCGACAGGGTACTGAAGCTTTCTTT | CASSPRQGTEAFF
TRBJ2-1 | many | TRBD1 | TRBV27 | TGTGCCAGCAGTCACACACCGGGACAGGCTTTGTTCTTC | CASSHTPGQALFF
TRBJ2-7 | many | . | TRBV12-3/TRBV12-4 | TGTGCCAGCAGCGACCATGCCGAGGCGGACGGTGGATCCTACGAGCAGTACTTC | CASSDHAEADGGSYEQYF
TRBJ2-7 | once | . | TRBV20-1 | TGCAGTGTAGGGGACCCCTACGAGCACTACTTC | CSVGDPYEHYF
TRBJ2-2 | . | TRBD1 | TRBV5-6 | TGTGCCAGCAGCTTTGGACAGGGGACGTTCACCGGGGAGCTGTTTTTT | CASSFGQGTFTGELFF
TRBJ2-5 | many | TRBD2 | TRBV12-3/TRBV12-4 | TGTGCCAGCAGTTCCTCGACTAGCCTGGGCGAGACCCAGTACTTC | CASSSSTSLGETQYF
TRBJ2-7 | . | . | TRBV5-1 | TGCGCCAGCAGCCCCTACGGGGGCGAGCAGTACTTC | CASSPYGGEQYF
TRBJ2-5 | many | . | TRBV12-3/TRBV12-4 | TGTGCCAGCAGTTCATCGACTACCGAGAACCAAGAGACCCAGTACTTC | CASSSSTTENQETQYF
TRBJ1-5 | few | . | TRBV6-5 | TGTGCCAGCAGTTACTTGGGGGCGAGCCAGCCCCAGCATTTT | CASSYLGASQPQHF
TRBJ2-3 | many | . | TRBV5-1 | TGCGCCAGCAGCTTGGGAACCCAACGTAGCACAGATACGCAGTATTTT | CASSLGTQRSTDTQYF
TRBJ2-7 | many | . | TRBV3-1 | TGTGCCAGCAGCCAAGTAGGTGGGACAACCTACGAGCAGTACTTC | CASSQVGGTTYEQYF
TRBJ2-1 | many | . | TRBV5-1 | TGCGCCAGCAGCCTAGAATCCTACAATGAGCAGTTCTTC | CASSLESYNEQFF
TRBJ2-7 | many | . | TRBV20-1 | TGCAGTGCTGTTCGGGGCGAGCAGTACTTC | CSAVRGEQYF
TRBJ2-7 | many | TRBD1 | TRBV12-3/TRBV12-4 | TGTGCCAGCAGCCGGGGACAGCCCTACGAGCAGTACTTC | CASSRGQPYEQYF
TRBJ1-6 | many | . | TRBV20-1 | TGCAGTGCTAGAGATCAGGGACAAGGAGGTTCACCCCTCCACTTT | CSARDQGQGGSPLHF
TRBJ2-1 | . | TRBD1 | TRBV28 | TGTGCCAGCAGTTCAACCTGGGGGGTCCCGGGACAGGGGGACAATGAGCAGTTCTTC | CASSSTWGVPGQGDNEQFF
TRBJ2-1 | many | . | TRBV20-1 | TGCAGTGCTAGAGTACTAGTATGGTACAATGAGCAGTTCTTC | CSARVLVWYNEQFF
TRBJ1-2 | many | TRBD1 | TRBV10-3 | TGTGCCATCAGTGAGTCGCGACAGGGACAAGATGGCTACACCTTC | CAISESRQGQDGYTF
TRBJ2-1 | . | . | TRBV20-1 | TGCAGTGCGAGTCTCGGGAGCTCCTACAATGAGCAGTTCTTC | CSASLGSSYNEQFF
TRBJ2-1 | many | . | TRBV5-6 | TGTGCCAGCAGCTTCTACCCGGGTAGTAATGAGCAGTTCTTC | CASSFYPGSNEQFF
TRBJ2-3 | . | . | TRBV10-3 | TGTGCCATCAGGCGATCTAGCGAGGGGGGGGTCCGTCCAGATACGCAGTATTTT | CAIRRSSEGGVRPDTQYF
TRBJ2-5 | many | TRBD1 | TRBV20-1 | TGCAGTGCTAGGGGGGGATATGGACAGGGCGAAGAGACCCAGTACTTC | CSARGGYGQGEETQYF
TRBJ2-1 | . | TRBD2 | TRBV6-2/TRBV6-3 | TGTGCCAGCAGTTATCAAGGACTAGCCGGGAATGAGCAGTTCTTC | CASSYQGLAGNEQFF
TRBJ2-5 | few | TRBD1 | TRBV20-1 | TGCAGTGCTAGAGGGGGACAGGAGGCCCAGTACTTC | CSARGGQEAQYF
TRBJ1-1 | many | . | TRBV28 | TGTGCCAGCAGTTTTGCGACAGGCATCGAGTTTCAGGGTGAAGCTTTCTTT | CASSFATGIEFQGEAFF